This entry concerns a single TCR beta chain. The CDR3 loop spans 14 amino acids. The germline V and J ends were trimmed by 0 bases and 6 bases, with 11 bases remaining between them. Germline CDR1 LGHDT, CDR2 YNNKEL (reference sequence). The entry originates in a study of blood T cell repertoires in COVID-19. In the authors' methods: Using reference gene primer amplification, nucleated cell counts were estimated. Method: immunoSEQ multiplex PCR; TCRdb's copy keeps in-frame clones and lacks some. V and J calls and clone size are given by that table; D and trimming were obtained from the DNA. The top ten clones hold 1.8% of a sample with a few hundred thousand clones, over 75% of them seen once.

The source of this sequence is a woman between 40 and 55 years old who had recovered from COVID-19. The chain couples TRBV3-1 (or the pseudogene TRBV3-2) to TRBJ1-2, with D possibly being TRBD1 (5 bases). Sequencing used PBMCs or T cells enriched from blood (not recorded which). The CDR3 nucleotides read TGTGCCAGCAGCCAAGACGGGGGTAGGGATGGCTACACCTTC. Translation gives CASSQDGGRDGYTF.